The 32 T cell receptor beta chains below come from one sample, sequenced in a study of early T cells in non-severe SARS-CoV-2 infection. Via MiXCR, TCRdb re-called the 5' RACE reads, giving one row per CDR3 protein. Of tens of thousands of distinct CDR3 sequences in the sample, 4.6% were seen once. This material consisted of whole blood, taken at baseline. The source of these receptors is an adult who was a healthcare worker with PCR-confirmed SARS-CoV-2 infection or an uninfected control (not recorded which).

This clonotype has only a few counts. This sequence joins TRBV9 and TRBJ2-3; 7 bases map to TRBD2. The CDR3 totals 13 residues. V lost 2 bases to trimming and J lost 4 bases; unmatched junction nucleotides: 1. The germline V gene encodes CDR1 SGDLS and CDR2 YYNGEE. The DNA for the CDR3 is TGTGCCAGCAGCGTTGGGGGGGCAGATACGCAGTATTTT. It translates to CASSVGGADTQYF.

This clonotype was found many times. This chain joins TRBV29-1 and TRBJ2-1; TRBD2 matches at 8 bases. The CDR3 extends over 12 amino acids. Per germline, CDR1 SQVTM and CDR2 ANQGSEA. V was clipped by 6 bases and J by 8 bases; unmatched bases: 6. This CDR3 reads CSVGLAGDEQFF. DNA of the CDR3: TGCAGCGTCGGACTAGCAGGGGATGAGCAGTTCTTC.

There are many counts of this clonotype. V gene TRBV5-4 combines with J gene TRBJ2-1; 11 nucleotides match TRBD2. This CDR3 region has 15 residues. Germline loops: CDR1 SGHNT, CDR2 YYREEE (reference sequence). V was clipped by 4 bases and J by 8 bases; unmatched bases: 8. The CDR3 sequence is CASSTTSGKGDEQFF. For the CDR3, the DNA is TGTGCCAGCAGCACGACTAGCGGGAAAGGCGATGAGCAGTTCTTC.

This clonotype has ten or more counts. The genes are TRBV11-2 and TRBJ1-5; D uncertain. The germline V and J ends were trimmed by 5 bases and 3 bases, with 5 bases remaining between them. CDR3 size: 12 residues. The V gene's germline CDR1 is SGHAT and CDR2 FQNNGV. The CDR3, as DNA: TGTGCCAGCAGCCTTACCAATCAGCCCCAGCATTTT. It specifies CASSLTNQPQHF.

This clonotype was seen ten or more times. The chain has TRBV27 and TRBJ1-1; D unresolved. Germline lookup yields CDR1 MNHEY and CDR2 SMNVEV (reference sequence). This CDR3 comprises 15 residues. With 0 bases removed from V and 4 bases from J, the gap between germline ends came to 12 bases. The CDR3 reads CASSLSAGSGTEAFF. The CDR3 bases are TGTGCCAGCAGTTTATCGGCGGGTTCTGGCACTGAAGCTTTCTTT.

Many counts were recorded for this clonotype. CDR3 in DNA: TGTGCCAGCAGCTTAGAACTAGCGGGGTTCTCCCGGGAGACCCAGTACTTC. This sequence encodes CASSLELAGFSRETQYF. The chain joins TRBV7-6 to TRBJ2-5, with 10 bases matching TRBD2. Germline V CDR1 and CDR2: SGHVS, FNYEAQ. With 1 base clipped from V and 5 bases from J, the junction kept 10 bases outside the gene matches. There are 17 residues in the CDR3. Full variable domain (rest looked up from reference TRBV7-6 and TRBJ2-5): GAGVSQSPRYKVTKRGQDVALRCDPISGHVSLYWYRQALGQGPEFLTYFNYEAQQDKSGLPNDRFSAERPEGSISTLTIQRTEQRDSAMYRCASSLELAGFSRETQYFGPGTRLLVL.

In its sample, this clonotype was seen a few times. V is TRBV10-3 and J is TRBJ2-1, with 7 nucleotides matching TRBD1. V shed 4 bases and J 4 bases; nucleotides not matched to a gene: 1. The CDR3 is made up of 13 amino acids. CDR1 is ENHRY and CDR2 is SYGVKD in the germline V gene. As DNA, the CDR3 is TGTGCCATCAGTGGACAGGGTTACAATGAGCAGTTCTTC. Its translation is CAISGQGYNEQFF.

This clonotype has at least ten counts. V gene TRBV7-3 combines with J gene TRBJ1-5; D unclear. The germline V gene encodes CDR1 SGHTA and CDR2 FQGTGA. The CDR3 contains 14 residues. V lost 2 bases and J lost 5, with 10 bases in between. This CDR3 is CASSLPPVDQPQHF. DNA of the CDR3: TGTGCCAGCAGCTTACCCCCGGTCGATCAGCCCCAGCATTTT.

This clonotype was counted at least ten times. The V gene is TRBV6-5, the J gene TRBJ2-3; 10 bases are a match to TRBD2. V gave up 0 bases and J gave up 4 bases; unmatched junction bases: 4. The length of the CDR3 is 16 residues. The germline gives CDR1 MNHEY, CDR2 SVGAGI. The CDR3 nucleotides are TGTGCCAGCAGTTACTCGGGAGCGGGAGGGTCAGATACGCAGTATTTT. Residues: CASSYSGAGGSDTQYF.

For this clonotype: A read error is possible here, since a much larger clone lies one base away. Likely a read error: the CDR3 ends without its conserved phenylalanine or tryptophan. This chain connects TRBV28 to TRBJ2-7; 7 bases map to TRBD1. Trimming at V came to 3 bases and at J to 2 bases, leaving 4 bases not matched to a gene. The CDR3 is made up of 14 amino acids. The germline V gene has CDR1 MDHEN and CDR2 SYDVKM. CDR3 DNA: TGTGCCAGCAGTTTGCGCGACAGGGCCTACGAGCAGTACTCC. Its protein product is CASSLRDRAYEQYS.

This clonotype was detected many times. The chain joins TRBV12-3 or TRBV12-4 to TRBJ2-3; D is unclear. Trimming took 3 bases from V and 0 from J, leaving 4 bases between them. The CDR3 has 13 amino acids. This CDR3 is CASSFGSTDTQYF. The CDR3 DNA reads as TGTGCCAGCAGTTTTGGAAGCACAGATACGCAGTATTTT.

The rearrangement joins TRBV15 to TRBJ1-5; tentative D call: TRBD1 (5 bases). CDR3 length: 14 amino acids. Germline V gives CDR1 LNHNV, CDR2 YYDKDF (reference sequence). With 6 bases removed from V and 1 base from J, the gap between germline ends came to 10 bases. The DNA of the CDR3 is TGTGCCACCAGTCAGGGTGAGAGCAATCAGCCCCAGCATTTT. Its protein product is CATSQGESNQPQHF. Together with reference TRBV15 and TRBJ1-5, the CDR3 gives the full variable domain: DAMVIQNPRYQVTQFGKPVTLSCSQTLNHNVMYWYQQKSSQAPKLLFHYYDKDFNNEADTPDNFQSRRPNTSFCFLDIRSPGLGDTAMYLCATSQGESNQPQHFGDGTRLSIL.

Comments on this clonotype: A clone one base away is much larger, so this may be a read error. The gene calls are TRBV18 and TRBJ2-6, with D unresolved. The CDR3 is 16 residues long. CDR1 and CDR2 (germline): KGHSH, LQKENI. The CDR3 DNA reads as TGTGTCAGCTCCTTCGTCTCACCATCTGGGGCCAACGTCCTGACTTTC. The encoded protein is CVSSFVSPSGANVLTF.

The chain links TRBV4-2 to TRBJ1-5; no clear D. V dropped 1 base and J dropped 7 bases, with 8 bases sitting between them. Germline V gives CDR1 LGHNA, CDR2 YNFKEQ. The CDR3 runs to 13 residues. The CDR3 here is CASSQGDDQPQHF. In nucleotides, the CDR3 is TGTGCCAGCAGCCAAGGGGATGACCAGCCCCAGCATTTT.

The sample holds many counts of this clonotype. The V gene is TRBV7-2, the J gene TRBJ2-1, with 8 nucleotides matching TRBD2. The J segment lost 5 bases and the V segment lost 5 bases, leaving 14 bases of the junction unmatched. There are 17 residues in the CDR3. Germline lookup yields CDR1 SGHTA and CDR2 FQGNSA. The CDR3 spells CASSTRNAGTRDNEQFF. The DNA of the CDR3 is TGTGCCAGCAGCACGCGAAACGCCGGGACTAGGGACAATGAGCAGTTCTTC.

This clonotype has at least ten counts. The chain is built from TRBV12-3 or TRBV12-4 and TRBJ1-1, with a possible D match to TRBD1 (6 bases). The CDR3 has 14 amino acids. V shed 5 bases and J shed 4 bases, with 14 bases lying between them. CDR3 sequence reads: CASSLKGGGTEAFF. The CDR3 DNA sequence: TGTGCCAGCAGTCTGAAGGGGGGGGGCACTGAAGCTTTCTTT.

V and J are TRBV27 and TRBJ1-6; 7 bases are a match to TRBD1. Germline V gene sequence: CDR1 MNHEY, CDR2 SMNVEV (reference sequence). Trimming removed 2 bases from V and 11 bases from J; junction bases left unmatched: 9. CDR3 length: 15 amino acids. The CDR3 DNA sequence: TGTGCCAGCAGTTTAGGGACAGTCGCTTCGGCACCCCTCCACTTT. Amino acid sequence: CASSLGTVASAPLHF.

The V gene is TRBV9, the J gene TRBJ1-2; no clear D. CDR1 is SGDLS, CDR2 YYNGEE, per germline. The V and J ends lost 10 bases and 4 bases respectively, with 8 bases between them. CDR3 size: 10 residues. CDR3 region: CASGTYGYTF. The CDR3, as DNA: TGTGCCTCGGGTACCTATGGCTACACCTTC. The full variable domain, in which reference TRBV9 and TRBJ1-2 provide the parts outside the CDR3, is DSGVTQTPKHLITATGQRVTLRCSPRSGDLSVYWYQQSLDQGLQFLIQYYNGEERAKGNILERFSAQQFPDLHSELNLSSLELGDSALYFCASGTYGYTFGSGTRLTVV.

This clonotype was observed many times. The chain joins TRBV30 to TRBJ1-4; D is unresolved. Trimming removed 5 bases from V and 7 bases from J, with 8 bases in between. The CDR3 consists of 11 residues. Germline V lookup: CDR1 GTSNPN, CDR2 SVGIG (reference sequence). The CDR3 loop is CAWGRAEKLFF. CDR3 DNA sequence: TGTGCCTGGGGACGGGCTGAAAAACTGTTTTTT. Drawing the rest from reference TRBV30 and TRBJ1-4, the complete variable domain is SQTIHQWPATLVQPVGSPLSLECTVEGTSNPNLYWYRQAAGRGLQLLFYSVGIGQISSEVPQNLSASRPQDRQFILSSKKLLLSDSGFYLCAWGRAEKLFFGSGTQLSVL.

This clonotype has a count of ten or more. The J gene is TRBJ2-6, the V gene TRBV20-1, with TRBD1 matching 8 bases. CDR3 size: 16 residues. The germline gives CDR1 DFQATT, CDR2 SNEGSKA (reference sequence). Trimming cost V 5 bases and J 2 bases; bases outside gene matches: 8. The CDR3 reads CSAGGQGGTGANVLTF. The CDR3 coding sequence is TGCAGTGCTGGAGGACAGGGAGGTACTGGGGCCAACGTCCTGACTTTC.

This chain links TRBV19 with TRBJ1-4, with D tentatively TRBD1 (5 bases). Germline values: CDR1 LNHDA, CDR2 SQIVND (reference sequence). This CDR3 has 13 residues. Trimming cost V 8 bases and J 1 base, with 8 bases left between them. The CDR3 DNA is TGTGCCAGTGCTGACAGAACTAATGAAAAACTGTTTTTT. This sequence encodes CASADRTNEKLFF.

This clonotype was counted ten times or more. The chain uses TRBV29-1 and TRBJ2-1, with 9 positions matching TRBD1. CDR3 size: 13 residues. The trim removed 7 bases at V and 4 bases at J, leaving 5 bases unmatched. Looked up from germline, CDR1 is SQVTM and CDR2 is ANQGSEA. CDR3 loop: CSGSGTGYNEQFF. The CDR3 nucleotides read TGCAGCGGATCCGGGACAGGGTACAATGAGCAGTTCTTC.

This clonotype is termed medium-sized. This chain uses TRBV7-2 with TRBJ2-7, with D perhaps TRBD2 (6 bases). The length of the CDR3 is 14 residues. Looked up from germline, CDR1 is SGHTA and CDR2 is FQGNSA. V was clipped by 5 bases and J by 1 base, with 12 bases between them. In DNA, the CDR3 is TGTGCCAGCAGCCAGTACCGGGGGTCCTACGAGCAGTACTTC. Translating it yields CASSQYRGSYEQYF.

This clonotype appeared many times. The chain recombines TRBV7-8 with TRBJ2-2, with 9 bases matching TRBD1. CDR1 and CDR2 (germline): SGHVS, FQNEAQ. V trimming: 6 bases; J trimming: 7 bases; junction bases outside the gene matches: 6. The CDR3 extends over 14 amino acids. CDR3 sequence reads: CASSLQGAGGELFF. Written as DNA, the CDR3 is TGTGCCAGCAGTCTACAGGGGGCAGGCGGGGAGCTGTTTTTT.

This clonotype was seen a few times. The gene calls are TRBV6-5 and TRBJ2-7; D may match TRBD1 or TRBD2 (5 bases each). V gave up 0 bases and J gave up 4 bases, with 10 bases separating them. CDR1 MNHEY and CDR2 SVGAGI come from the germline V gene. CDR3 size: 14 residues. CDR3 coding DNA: TGTGCCAGCAGTTACTCTTGGGGGAAGTACGAGCAGTACTTC. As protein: CASSYSWGKYEQYF.

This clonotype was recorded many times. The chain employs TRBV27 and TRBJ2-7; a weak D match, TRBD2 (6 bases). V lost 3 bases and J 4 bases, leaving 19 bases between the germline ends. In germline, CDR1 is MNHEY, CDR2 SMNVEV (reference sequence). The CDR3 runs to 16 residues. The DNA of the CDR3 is TGTGCCAGCAGTTTCCGGGCAGGTACGGGAGTTTACGAGCAGTACTTC. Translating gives CASSFRAGTGVYEQYF.

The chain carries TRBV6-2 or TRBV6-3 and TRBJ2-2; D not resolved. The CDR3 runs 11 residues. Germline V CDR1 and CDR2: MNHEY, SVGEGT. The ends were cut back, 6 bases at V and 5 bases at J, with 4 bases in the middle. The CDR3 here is CASRETGELFF. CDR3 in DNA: TGTGCCAGCAGGGAAACCGGGGAGCTGTTTTTT.

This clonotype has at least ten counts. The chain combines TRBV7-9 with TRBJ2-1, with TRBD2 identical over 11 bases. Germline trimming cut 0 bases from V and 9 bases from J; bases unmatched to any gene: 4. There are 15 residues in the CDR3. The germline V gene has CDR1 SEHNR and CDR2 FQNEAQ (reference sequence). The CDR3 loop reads CASSLASGRAGEQFF. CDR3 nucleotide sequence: TGTGCCAGCAGCTTAGCTAGCGGGAGGGCCGGTGAGCAGTTCTTC.

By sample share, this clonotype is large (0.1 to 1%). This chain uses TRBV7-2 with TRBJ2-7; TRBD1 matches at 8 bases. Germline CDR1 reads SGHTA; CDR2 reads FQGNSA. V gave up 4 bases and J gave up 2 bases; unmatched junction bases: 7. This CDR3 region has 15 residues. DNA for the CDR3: TGTGCCAGCAGCTGGGGGACAGGACCTCCCTACGAGCAGTACTTC. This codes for CASSWGTGPPYEQYF.

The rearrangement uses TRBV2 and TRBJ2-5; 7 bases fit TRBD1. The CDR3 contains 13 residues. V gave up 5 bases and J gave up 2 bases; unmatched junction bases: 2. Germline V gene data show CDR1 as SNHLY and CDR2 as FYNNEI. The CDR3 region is CASSRDRQETQYF. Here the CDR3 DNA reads TGTGCCAGCAGTAGGGACAGACAAGAGACCCAGTACTTC. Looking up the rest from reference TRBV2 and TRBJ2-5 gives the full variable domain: EPEVTQTPSHQVTQMGQEVILRCVPISNHLYFYWYRQILGQKVEFLVSFYNNEISEKSEIFDDQFSVERPDGSNFTLKIRSTKLEDSAMYFCASSRDRQETQYFGPGTRLLVL.

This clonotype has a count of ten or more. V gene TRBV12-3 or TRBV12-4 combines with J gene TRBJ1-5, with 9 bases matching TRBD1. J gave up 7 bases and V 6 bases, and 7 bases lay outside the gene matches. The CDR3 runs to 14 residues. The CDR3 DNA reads TGTGCCAGCAGCCCAGGACAGGGGCACCAGCCCCAGCATTTT. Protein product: CASSPGQGHQPQHF.

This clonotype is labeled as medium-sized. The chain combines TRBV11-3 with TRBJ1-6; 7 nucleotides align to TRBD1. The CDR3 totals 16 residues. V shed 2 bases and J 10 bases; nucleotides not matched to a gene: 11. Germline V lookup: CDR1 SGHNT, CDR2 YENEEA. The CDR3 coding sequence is TGTGCCAGCAGCTTACAGGGGGGGCAGGCGCGATCACCCCTCCACTTT. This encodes CASSLQGGQARSPLHF.